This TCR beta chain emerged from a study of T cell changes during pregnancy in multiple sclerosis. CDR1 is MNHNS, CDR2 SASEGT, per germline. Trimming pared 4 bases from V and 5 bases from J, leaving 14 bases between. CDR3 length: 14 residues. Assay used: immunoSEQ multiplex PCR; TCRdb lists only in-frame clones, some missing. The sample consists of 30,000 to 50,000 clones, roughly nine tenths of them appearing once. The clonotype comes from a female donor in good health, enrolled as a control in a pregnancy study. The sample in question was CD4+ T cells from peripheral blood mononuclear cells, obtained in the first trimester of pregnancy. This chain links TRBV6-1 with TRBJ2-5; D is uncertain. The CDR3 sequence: CASSGWAAWETQYF. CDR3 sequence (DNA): TGTGCCAGCAGTGGGTGGGCCGCGTGGGAGACCCAGTACTTC.